Following are 27 T cell receptor beta chains from one sample sequenced in a study of cytomegalovirus exposure and HLA in healthy donors. 13 Jbeta primers and 60 Vbeta primers were used for the PCR. The repertoire was sequenced with immunoSEQ multiplex PCR; TCRdb's copy has only in-frame clones and lacks some. Among some 140,000 clones listed, 80% were seen once. The specimen was PBMCs. These TCRs come from a man aged 30 to 45 in good health and CMV-seropositive.

This clone came up once. The CDR3 loop is CASSELREGGDEQFF. CDR3 coding DNA: TGTGCCAGCAGTGAACTGAGGGAGGGGGGAGATGAGCAGTTCTTC. V usage is TRBV2 and J usage is TRBJ2-1; weak D call: TRBD2 (7 bases). The germline V gene encodes CDR1 SNHLY and CDR2 FYNNEI. This CDR3 region has 15 residues. The V end lost 2 bases, the J end lost 8 bases, and 16 bases lay between the germline ends.

This clone was counted a few times. V is TRBV28 and J is TRBJ2-7; perhaps TRBD2 as D (7 bases). In germline, CDR1 is MDHEN, CDR2 SYDVKM. Trimming took 6 bases from V and 2 from J, leaving 20 bases between them. CDR3 size: 16 residues. CDR3 bases: TGTGCCAGCAGCCCCCCAGGGGAGGGCAATGCCTACGAGCAGTACTTC. This gives the protein CASSPPGEGNAYEQYF.

V and J are TRBV7-2 and TRBJ1-5, with D possibly matching TRBD1 (6 bases). The V gene lost 5 bases and the J gene lost 2 bases, with 13 bases spanning the gap. Germline V gene lookup returns CDR1 SGHTA and CDR2 FQGNSA. The CDR3 covers 15 residues. DNA for the CDR3: TGTGCCAGCAGCGCAACAGGGTTTGGCAATCAGCCCCAGCATTTT. Its protein is CASSATGFGNQPQHF.

A single count supports this clone. The J gene is TRBJ2-1, the V gene TRBV2; 7 nucleotides line up with TRBD1. Germline V gene data show CDR1 as SNHLY and CDR2 as FYNNEI. CDR3 size: 13 residues. V shed 5 bases, J shed 6 bases, and the junction held 4 bases outside the gene matches. The CDR3, as DNA: TGTGCCAGCAGTCTTAGGACAGGCAATGAGCAGTTCTTC. The encoded protein is CASSLRTGNEQFF.

The J gene is TRBJ2-1, the V gene TRBV7-3, with D uncertain. V gave up 2 bases and J gave up 4 bases, with 6 bases separating them. Germline CDR1 SGHTA, CDR2 FQGTGA. The CDR3 consists of 13 residues. The CDR3 region has the DNA TGTGCCAGCAGCTTAGCGGATTACAATGAGCAGTTCTTC. It is translated as CASSLADYNEQFF.

This chain connects TRBV7-2 to TRBJ2-5; unclear D gene. CDR1 is SGHTA and CDR2 is FQGNSA in the germline V gene. The CDR3 sequence is 12 residues long. V was pared by 7 bases and J by 5 bases, with 11 bases between. CDR3 protein: CASTPSGETQYF. The CDR3 DNA reads TGTGCCAGCACCCCCTCCGGGGAGACCCAGTACTTC.

This sequence joins TRBV28 and TRBJ1-4; 7 nucleotides agree with TRBD1. Germline CDR1 and CDR2: MDHEN and SYDVKM. V lost 3 bases and J lost 10; bases outside the gene matches: 11. CDR3 length: 15 amino acids. This CDR3 is CASSFEGAGYGKLFF. Written as DNA, the CDR3 is TGTGCCAGCAGTTTCGAGGGGGCTGGTTACGGAAAACTGTTTTTT.

The CDR3 sequence: CASSVVGAGSPLHF. The CDR3 nucleotides are TGTGCCAGCAGTGTGGTAGGGGCCGGTTCACCCCTCCACTTT. V gene TRBV2 combines with J gene TRBJ1-6; D might be TRBD1 (5 bases). Germline CDR1 SNHLY, CDR2 FYNNEI. Trimming took off 4 bases at V and 9 bases at J, with 13 bases between the two ends. This CDR3 region has 14 residues.

The chain is built from TRBV7-3 and TRBJ2-3, with 10 bases identical to TRBD2. V gave up 5 bases and J gave up 3 bases; unmatched junction bases: 11. The CDR3 is 17 amino acids. Germline V gives CDR1 SGHTA, CDR2 FQGTGA. CDR3 protein: CASSPIHLAGVTDTQYF. The CDR3 nucleotides are TGTGCCAGCAGCCCAATACATCTAGCGGGAGTGACAGATACGCAGTATTTT.

The V and J genes are TRBV5-1 and TRBJ2-2; 8 bases map to TRBD2. The germline gives CDR1 SGHRS, CDR2 YFSETQ. CDR3 length: 18 amino acids. The V segment lost 4 bases and the J segment 0 bases; nucleotides outside the gene matches: 11. This chain's CDR3 is CASSLDVPGLANTGELFF. The CDR3 DNA reads as TGCGCCAGCAGCCTGGACGTACCGGGACTAGCGAACACCGGGGAGCTGTTTTTT. Drawing the rest from reference TRBV5-1 and TRBJ2-2, the complete variable domain is KAGVTQTPRYLIKTRGQQVTLSCSPISGHRSVSWYQQTPGQGLQFLFEYFSETQRNKGNFPGRFSGRQFSNSRSEMNVSTLELGDSALYLCASSLDVPGLANTGELFFGEGSRLTVL.

The chain uses TRBV7-2 and TRBJ2-5; TRBD1 might be the D (5 bases). Germline values: CDR1 SGHTA, CDR2 FQGNSA. This CDR3 has 15 residues. The germline V and J ends were trimmed by 5 bases and 3 bases, with 16 bases remaining between them. The CDR3 here is CASSLSRGREETQYF. The CDR3 coding sequence is TGTGCCAGCAGCCTCAGTAGGGGTCGAGAAGAGACCCAGTACTTC.

The chain carries TRBV28 and TRBJ2-7; D gene unclear. With 5 bases removed from V and 4 bases from J, the gap between germline ends came to 12 bases. Looked up from germline, CDR1 is MDHEN and CDR2 is SYDVKM. CDR3 length: 13 residues. The CDR3 spells CASSPLMEYEQYF. The CDR3 bases are TGTGCCAGCAGTCCCCTGATGGAGTACGAGCAGTACTTC. Supplemented by reference TRBV28 and TRBJ2-7, the full variable domain reads DVKVTQSSRYLVKRTGEKVFLECVQDMDHENMFWYRQDPGLGLRLIYFSYDVKMKEKGDIPEGYSVSREKKERFSLILESASTNQTSMYLCASSPLMEYEQYFGPGTRLTVT.

The chain combines TRBV29-1 with TRBJ2-1, with TRBD2 matching 8 bases. The V gene's germline CDR1 is SQVTM and CDR2 ANQGSEA. This CDR3 region has 12 residues. The V segment lost 5 bases and the J segment 6 bases; nucleotides outside the gene matches: 3. This CDR3 reads CSVRLARNEQFF. For the CDR3, the DNA is TGCAGCGTTAGACTAGCGCGCAATGAGCAGTTCTTC.

V gene TRBV6-1 combines with J gene TRBJ2-5, with 7 bases matching TRBD2. The tail of the sequence fits TRBJ2-7 better, so the J call may be wrong. Germline V lookup: CDR1 MNHNS, CDR2 SASEGT. The CDR3 has 14 amino acids. The CDR3 nucleotides are TGTGCCAGCAGCAATGGGGCTGGGGGGGGCGAGCAGTACTTC. Translated: CASSNGAGGGEQYF.

The V and J genes are TRBV30 and TRBJ2-5; 8 positions agree with TRBD1. Per the germline V gene, CDR1 is GTSNPN and CDR2 is SVGIG (reference sequence). Trimming cost V 1 base and J 3 bases; bases outside gene matches: 1. The CDR3 contains 13 residues. CDR3 in amino acids: CAWSGGQEETQYF. In DNA form, the CDR3 reads TGTGCCTGGAGTGGGGGACAGGAAGAGACCCAGTACTTC. The variable domain in full, with the rest retrieved from reference TRBV30 and TRBJ2-5, is SQTIHQWPATLVQPVGSPLSLECTVEGTSNPNLYWYRQAAGRGLQLLFYSVGIGQISSEVPQNLSASRPQDRQFILSSKKLLLSDSGFYLCAWSGGQEETQYFGPGTRLLVL.

V usage is TRBV19 and J usage is TRBJ2-2; TRBD1 is a possible D gene (6 bases). The V gene's germline CDR1 is LNHDA and CDR2 SQIVND (reference sequence). The CDR3 consists of 14 residues. V gave up 5 bases and J gave up 5 bases, with 12 bases separating them. CDR3: CASSSNRETGELFF. The CDR3 bases are TGTGCCAGTAGTTCTAACAGGGAAACCGGGGAGCTGTTTTTT.

The chain joins TRBV5-8 to TRBJ2-7; TRBD2 might be the D (6 bases). With 1 base removed from V and 2 bases from J, the gap between germline ends came to 16 bases. Germline V gives CDR1 SGHTS, CDR2 YDEGEE. This CDR3 is built from 16 residues. The CDR3 coding sequence is TGTGCCAGCAGCTTGTTTAGCGGCAACACCCCCTACGAGCAGTACTTC. Translated, it gives CASSLFSGNTPYEQYF. The complete variable domain, with remaining parts taken from reference TRBV5-8 and TRBJ2-7, reads EAGVTQSPTHLIKTRGQQATLRCSPISGHTSVYWYQQALGLGLQFLLWYDEGEERNRGNFPPRFSGRQFPNYSSELNVNALELEDSALYLCASSLFSGNTPYEQYFGPGTRLTVT.

The CDR3 reads CASSLSVKTGKRDEQFF. In nucleotides, the CDR3 is TGTGCCAGCAGTTTATCCGTCAAGACAGGGAAGCGCGATGAGCAGTTCTTC. This chain uses TRBV2 with TRBJ2-1; 7 bases align to TRBD1. The CDR3 spans 17 residues. Germline V gene data show CDR1 as SNHLY and CDR2 as FYNNEI. J lost 8 bases, V lost 5 bases, and 18 bases had no gene match.

The chain has TRBV27 and TRBJ2-7; 10 bases are shared with TRBD1. The V and J ends lost 8 bases and 2 bases, in that order; junction bases with no gene match: 12. CDR1 MNHEY and CDR2 SMNVEV come from the germline V gene (reference sequence). The CDR3 has 16 amino acids. The CDR3 DNA is TGTGCCAGCGCCGCGGCCCCCGGGACAGGGGCCTACGAGCAGTACTTC. Protein product: CASAAAPGTGAYEQYF.

V is TRBV5-4 and J is TRBJ2-5; perhaps TRBD2 as D (5 bases). The CDR3 is made up of 15 amino acids. The V gene lost 0 bases and the J gene lost 2 bases, with 11 bases spanning the gap. Germline CDR1 and CDR2: SGHNT and YYREEE (reference sequence). The CDR3 DNA reads as TGTGCCAGCAGCTTGGCCTTCGGGGTTCAAGAGACCCAGTACTTC. It translates to CASSLAFGVQETQYF.

This chain uses TRBV7-9 with TRBJ1-1, with D possibly being TRBD1 (5 bases). V lost 5 bases and J 1 base, leaving 11 bases between the germline ends. Germline V gene lookup returns CDR1 SEHNR and CDR2 FQNEAQ (reference sequence). The CDR3 covers 14 residues. CDR3 DNA sequence: TGTGCCAGCAGCCCTGACAGAAGGAACACTGAAGCTTTCTTT. It translates to CASSPDRRNTEAFF. Full variable domain (rest looked up from reference TRBV7-9 and TRBJ1-1): DTGVSQNPRHKITKRGQNVTFRCDPISEHNRLYWYRQTLGQGPEFLTYFQNEAQLEKSRLLSDRFSAERPKGSFSTLEIQRTEQGDSAMYLCASSPDRRNTEAFFGQGTRLTVV.

The chain couples TRBV15 to TRBJ1-5, with no clear D. The germline V and J ends were trimmed by 1 base and 0 bases, with 7 bases remaining between them. The CDR3 consists of 15 residues. Germline CDR1 and CDR2: LNHNV and YYDKDF (reference sequence). This CDR3 is CATSRGLNSNQPQHF. CDR3 sequence (DNA): TGTGCCACCAGCAGAGGACTGAATAGCAATCAGCCCCAGCATTTT.

This clone appeared once. The chain links TRBV7-6 to TRBJ2-7; no definite D call. The germline CDR1 and CDR2 sequences are SGHVS and FNYEAQ. The CDR3 loop spans 13 amino acids. Trimming cost V 0 bases and J 0 bases, with 3 bases left between them. CDR3 coding DNA: TGTGCCAGCAGCTTAGCGAGCTCCTACGAGCAGTACTTC. This gives the protein CASSLASSYEQYF.

The rearrangement uses TRBV5-4 and TRBJ2-2; TRBD2 matches 13 bases. J gave up 3 bases and V 4 bases, and 3 bases lay outside the gene matches. This CDR3 has 16 amino acids. In germline, CDR1 is SGHNT, CDR2 YYREEE (reference sequence). In nucleotides, the CDR3 is TGTGCCAGCAGCACCGGACTAGCGGGAGACACCGGGGAGCTGTTTTTT. Protein product: CASSTGLAGDTGELFF.

The chain joins TRBV7-9 to TRBJ2-7, with D possibly being TRBD1 (6 bases). The ends were cut back, 6 bases at V and 6 bases at J, with 12 bases in the middle. Germline lookup yields CDR1 SEHNR and CDR2 FQNEAQ (reference sequence). The CDR3 has 12 amino acids. The CDR3, as DNA: TGTGCCAGCAGTCAAGACAGGTCCGAGCAGTACTTC. Its protein product is CASSQDRSEQYF.

This clone was observed a handful of times. The V call is TRBV5-1, the J call TRBJ1-3; 10 nucleotides align to TRBD1. The CDR3 has 16 amino acids. Per the germline V gene, CDR1 is SGHRS and CDR2 is YFSETQ. J was trimmed by 0 bases and V by 5 bases; bases with no gene match: 5. CDR3 amino acids: CASSLGTGDSGNTIYF. CDR3 bases: TGCGCCAGCAGTCTCGGGACAGGGGACTCTGGAAACACCATATATTTT.

The genes are TRBV11-2 and TRBJ2-7; no firm D call. The CDR3 spans 15 residues. Trimming removed 5 bases at V and 2 bases at J, with 16 bases between. Germline CDR1 SGHAT, CDR2 FQNNGV. This CDR3 is CASSTTTGGTYEQYF. As DNA, the CDR3 is TGTGCCAGCAGCACGACGACTGGTGGAACCTACGAGCAGTACTTC.